The 5 T cell receptor beta chains below were found in one sample sequenced in a study of T cell responses to AZD1222 COVID-19 vaccine (dated by TCRdb to the early 2020s). Library creation used the immunoSEQ multiplex PCR assay. TCRdb mirrors the immuneACCESS table, restricted to in-frame sequences. Some clones are absent from its copies; in checked studies, under half trace to an unresolved V gene, and the reason for the others is unknown. Within this sample are more than 70,000 clones, with 90% of them counted one time only. The top ten clonotypes cover 2.5% to 4% of the sample. The label giving this sample's time point can be read as: about 28 days (+/-7) after the second vaccine dose. The source was peripheral blood, collected 28 days after the second AZD1222 dose. The receptors come from an adult who received the AZD1222 COVID-19 vaccine.

The chain uses TRBV5-4 and TRBJ1-2; 7 bases are a match to TRBD1. CDR3 length: 13 residues. The V segment lost 5 bases and the J segment 3 bases; nucleotides outside the gene matches: 4. Per germline, CDR1 SGHNT and CDR2 YYREEE (reference sequence). The CDR3 nucleotides are TGTGCCAGCAGGCAAGGGACAGACTATGGCTACACCTTC. Its translation is CASRQGTDYGYTF.

The chain is built from TRBV3-1 (or the pseudogene TRBV3-2) and TRBJ2-7, with D perhaps TRBD1 (5 bases). This CDR3 has 13 residues. CDR1 is LGHDT, CDR2 YNNKEL, per germline (reference sequence). Deletions cut 4 bases from V and 1 base from J, with 8 bases between. DNA for the CDR3: TGTGCCAGCAGCCCAGGACAATCCTACGAGCAGTACTTC. This translates into CASSPGQSYEQYF.

The chain recombines TRBV7-8 with TRBJ2-2; a weak D match, TRBD2 (5 bases). Trimming shortened V by 7 bases and J by 2 bases, and 17 bases separated the two germline ends. The germline gives CDR1 SGHVS, CDR2 FQNEAQ. CDR3 length: 16 amino acids. The CDR3 region has the DNA TGTGCCAGCACCCTACTAGACGGGGTTAACACCGGGGAGCTGTTTTTT. It codes for CASTLLDGVNTGELFF. Full variable domain (outside the CDR3, taken from reference TRBV7-8 and TRBJ2-2): GAGVSQSPRYKVAKRGQDVALRCDPISGHVSLFWYQQALGQGPEFLTYFQNEAQLDKSGLPSDRFFAERPEGSVSTLKIQRTQQEDSAVYLCASTLLDGVNTGELFFGEGSRLTVL.

The chain links TRBV27 to TRBJ2-1; 7 bases align to TRBD1. There are 14 residues in the CDR3. CDR1 MNHEY and CDR2 SMNVEV come from the germline V gene (reference sequence). Trimming cost V 7 bases and J 3 bases; bases outside gene matches: 6. The CDR3 sequence: CASMPGTDYNEQFF. The CDR3 bases are TGTGCCAGCATGCCAGGGACAGACTACAATGAGCAGTTCTTC.

The CDR3 reads CASSPGLAVNEQFF. The CDR3 DNA reads TGCGCCAGCAGCCCGGGACTAGCGGTTAATGAGCAGTTCTTC. The chain carries TRBV5-1 and TRBJ2-1; the match to TRBD2 covers 11 bases. Germline CDR1 SGHRS, CDR2 YFSETQ. This CDR3 has 14 residues. V lost 4 bases, J lost 7 bases, and 4 bases stayed unmatched.